The 27 T cell receptor beta chains below were found in one sample sequenced in a study of cytomegalovirus exposure and HLA in healthy donors. PCR was performed using 60 Vbeta and 13 Jbeta primers. TCRdb keeps only in-frame clones here, not all; method: immunoSEQ multiplex PCR. The data hold 120,000 or so clones, with around 80% observed a single time. What was sequenced was PBMCs. Every receptor here comes from a female donor in good health and CMV-seropositive.

This clone appeared a few times. The chain joins TRBV12-5 to TRBJ2-7; maybe TRBD2 (6 bases). Between the trimmed V and J ends, which lost 5 bases and 0 bases, there was a span of 14 bases. Germline V gene sequence: CDR1 LGHNT, CDR2 FRNRAP. This CDR3 is 15 amino acids long. CDR3 DNA: TGTGCTAGTGGTCTACGGGGGACTGTCTCCTACGAGCAGTACTTC. Protein sequence: CASGLRGTVSYEQYF.

J is TRBJ1-1 and V is TRBV6-1; TRBD1 might be the D (5 bases). The ends were cut back, 6 bases at V and 1 base at J, with 12 bases in the middle. This CDR3 has 14 amino acids. The germline CDR1 and CDR2 sequences are MNHNS and SASEGT. The CDR3 loop is CASSHSDRNTEAFF. The CDR3 DNA reads as TGTGCCAGCAGCCATTCAGACAGGAACACTGAAGCTTTCTTT.

This chain connects TRBV7-2 to TRBJ2-1, with 8 bases aligning to TRBD2. CDR1 is SGHTA and CDR2 is FQGNSA in the germline V gene. The CDR3 runs 15 residues. The trim removed 4 bases at V and 3 bases at J, leaving 5 bases unmatched. As DNA, the CDR3 is TGTGCCAGCAGCTCTACCGGGGGGGTCTACAATGAGCAGTTCTTC. Translation gives CASSSTGGVYNEQFF. The complete variable domain, with remaining parts taken from reference TRBV7-2 and TRBJ2-1, reads GAGVSQSPSNKVTEKGKDVELRCDPISGHTALYWYRQSLGQGLEFLIYFQGNSAPDKSGLPSDRFSAERTGGSVSTLTIQRTQQEDSAVYLCASSSTGGVYNEQFFGPGTRLTVL.

The rearrangement links TRBV7-3 to TRBJ2-1, with 12 bases identical to TRBD2. CDR3 size: 15 residues. J was trimmed by 9 bases and V by 3 bases; bases with no gene match: 6. From germline, CDR1 is SGHTA and CDR2 FQGTGA. The CDR3 reads CASSFSSGGAGEQFF. The DNA for the CDR3 is TGTGCCAGCAGCTTTTCTAGCGGGGGGGCAGGTGAGCAGTTCTTC.

V gene TRBV30 combines with J gene TRBJ2-1; 12 bases fit TRBD1. Germline V lookup: CDR1 GTSNPN, CDR2 SVGIG (reference sequence). This CDR3 comprises 16 residues. The V gene end was trimmed by 0 bases and the J gene end by 7 bases; junction bases not matched to a gene: 7. CDR3 nucleotide sequence: TGTGCCTGGAGTGTCCTGGGACAGGGGGCGTTTAATGAGCAGTTCTTC. Translated: CAWSVLGQGAFNEQFF.

The chain uses TRBV29-1 and TRBJ2-1; D unclear. The CDR3 covers 13 residues. The germline V gene has CDR1 SQVTM and CDR2 ANQGSEA. Trimming shortened V by 8 bases and J by 13 bases, and 24 bases separated the two germline ends. This chain's CDR3 is CSSPFGHRGRQFF. Written as DNA, the CDR3 is TGCAGCTCTCCCTTTGGGCACCGTGGTCGACAGTTCTTC.

This sequence joins TRBV6-6 and TRBJ2-1; 8 nucleotides match TRBD2. The ends lost 2 bases at V and 6 bases at J; junction bases unmatched: 6. The CDR3 sequence is 15 residues long. Germline assignment: CDR1 MNHNY and CDR2 SVGAGI (reference sequence). The CDR3 reads CASSYKGLEINEQFF. CDR3 DNA: TGTGCCAGCAGTTACAAGGGACTAGAAATCAATGAGCAGTTCTTC.

The chain links TRBV11-2 to TRBJ2-7, with a tentative D call TRBD2 (5 bases). The CDR3 length is 16 residues. Germline values: CDR1 SGHAT, CDR2 FQNNGV. Between the trimmed V and J ends, which lost 4 bases and 6 bases, there was a span of 22 bases. CDR3 in amino acids: CASSSGLRTGKAEQYF. CDR3 nucleotides: TGTGCCAGCAGCTCGGGGTTAAGGACCGGAAAGGCCGAGCAGTACTTC.

The chain uses TRBV19 and TRBJ2-2; 8 nucleotides align to TRBD1. Germline loops: CDR1 LNHDA, CDR2 SQIVND (reference sequence). The CDR3 runs 15 residues. Trimming at V came to 9 bases and at J to 5 bases, leaving 11 bases not matched to a gene. CDR3 amino acids: CASSLNRGWTGELFF. CDR3 coding DNA: TGTGCCAGCTCCCTGAACAGGGGGTGGACCGGGGAGCTGTTTTTT. Filled out from reference TRBV19 and TRBJ2-2, the complete variable domain reads DGGITQSPKYLFRKEGQNVTLSCEQNLNHDAMYWYRQDPGQGLRLIYYSQIVNDFQKGDIAEGYSVSREKKESFPLTVTSAQKNPTAFYLCASSLNRGWTGELFFGEGSRLTVL.

V gene TRBV5-1 combines with J gene TRBJ2-1, with 7 bases identical to TRBD2. Looked up from germline, CDR1 is SGHRS and CDR2 is YFSETQ. V trimming: 0 bases; J trimming: 2 bases; junction bases outside the gene matches: 2. The length of the CDR3 is 15 residues. For the CDR3, the DNA is TGCGCCAGCAGCTTGGAGGCGGGGGCCTACAATGAGCAGTTCTTC. It translates to CASSLEAGAYNEQFF.

The chain is built from TRBV6-1 and TRBJ2-5, with 9 bases fitting TRBD1. Trimming removed 8 bases from V and 1 base from J; junction bases left unmatched: 2. Germline V CDR1 and CDR2: MNHNS, SASEGT. The CDR3 is made up of 13 amino acids. The CDR3 DNA reads TGTGCCAGCGGGACAGGGACCCAAGAGACCCAGTACTTC. Protein product: CASGTGTQETQYF.

This chain uses TRBV30 with TRBJ1-2; D not resolved. The CDR3 runs to 14 residues. V dropped 0 bases and J dropped 5 bases, with 13 bases sitting between them. Germline CDR1 GTSNPN, CDR2 SVGIG (reference sequence). CDR3 region: CAWSVSAPGYGYTF. Here the CDR3 DNA reads TGTGCCTGGAGTGTATCCGCCCCCGGGTATGGCTACACCTTC.

V is TRBV6-5 and J is TRBJ2-1, with D maybe TRBD1 (6 bases). CDR3 size: 14 residues. The germline V and J ends were trimmed by 0 bases and 6 bases, with 9 bases remaining between them. CDR1 MNHEY and CDR2 SVGAGI come from the germline V gene. The CDR3 is CASSYSRGTNEQFF. The CDR3 DNA reads TGTGCCAGCAGTTACTCTAGGGGGACCAATGAGCAGTTCTTC.

The chain links TRBV5-1 to TRBJ1-5; maybe TRBD1 (6 bases). Germline V gene sequence: CDR1 SGHRS, CDR2 YFSETQ. With 4 bases removed from V and 1 base from J, the gap between germline ends came to 9 bases. The CDR3 runs to 14 residues. The DNA for the CDR3 is TGCGCCAGCAGCGAAGGGGGAAGCAATCAGCCCCAGCATTTT. This sequence encodes CASSEGGSNQPQHF.

The chain has TRBV6-5 and TRBJ1-2, with D possibly TRBD1 on 6 matching bases. CDR1 and CDR2 from the germline V gene are MNHEY and SVGAGI. V was clipped by 5 bases and J by 7 bases, with 17 bases between them. CDR3 length equals 14 residues. This CDR3 is CASSHLGGASGYTF. The CDR3 nucleotides read TGTGCCAGCAGTCACCTCGGGGGGGCGAGTGGCTACACCTTC.

A note on this clone: The same CDR3 also results from other DNA sequences found in this sample. V is TRBV5-4 and J is TRBJ1-3; D is unclear. Germline V gene sequence: CDR1 SGHNT, CDR2 YYREEE (reference sequence). CDR3 length: 15 amino acids. The V end was cut by 0 bases, the J end by 2 bases, with 9 bases between. The CDR3 nucleotides are TGTGCCAGCAGCTTGGATGGAGGAACTGGAAACACCATATATTTT. It encodes CASSLDGGTGNTIYF. The full variable domain, rest sourced from reference TRBV5-4 and TRBJ1-3, is ETGVTQSPTHLIKTRGQQVTLRCSSQSGHNTVSWYQQALGQGPQFIFQYYREEENGRGNFPPRFSGLQFPNYSSELNVNALELDDSALYLCASSLDGGTGNTIYFGEGSWLTVV.

This chain connects TRBV27 to TRBJ2-1, with 8 positions matching TRBD2. Looked up from germline, CDR1 is MNHEY and CDR2 is SMNVEV (reference sequence). The CDR3 is 15 residues long. V lost 7 bases and J lost 2; bases outside the gene matches: 7. The CDR3 DNA follows: TGTGCCAGCAACAACGCGGGGGGACCCTACAATGAGCAGTTCTTC. It yields the protein CASNNAGGPYNEQFF.

The chain carries TRBV6-6 and TRBJ1-1, with 7 bases that match TRBD1. Trimming at V came to 4 bases and at J to 3 bases, leaving 8 bases not matched to a gene. The CDR3 totals 15 residues. Germline V gene lookup returns CDR1 MNHNY and CDR2 SVGAGI (reference sequence). The CDR3 sequence is CASSSTSRGDTEAFF. The CDR3 nucleotides are TGTGCCAGCAGTTCCACCTCCAGGGGGGACACTGAAGCTTTCTTT.

The rearrangement joins TRBV12-2 to TRBJ2-7; no DNA check was done on the table's D call, TRBD2. TRBV12-2 is flagged as a pseudogene. The CDR3 is 17 amino acids. DNA of the CDR3: TGTGCAAGTCGCTTAGCGTTTCCGGTGGGGAGGAGGCACGAGCAGTACTTC. This gives the protein CASRLAFPVGRRHEQYF.

The rearrangement uses TRBV6-5 and TRBJ2-2; 13 nucleotides align to TRBD2. CDR1 is MNHEY and CDR2 is SVGAGI in the germline V gene. The ends lost 8 bases at V and 2 bases at J; junction bases unmatched: 2. The CDR3 length is 15 residues. CDR3 nucleotides: TGTGCCAGCTGGACTAGCGGGGGAAACACCGGGGAGCTGTTTTTT. It specifies CASWTSGGNTGELFF.

This chain joins TRBV5-1 and TRBJ1-4; 10 bases agree with TRBD1. The CDR3 extends over 15 amino acids. CDR1 SGHRS and CDR2 YFSETQ come from the germline V gene. V was pared by 4 bases and J by 5 bases, with 5 bases of the junction left unmatched. This CDR3 reads CASSPATGGNEKLFF. For the CDR3, the DNA is TGCGCCAGCAGCCCAGCGACAGGGGGCAATGAAAAACTGTTTTTT.

There are a few counts of this clone. This CDR3 reads CSVNPGYTQYF. CDR3 coding DNA: TGCAGCGTCAACCCGGGGTATACGCAGTATTTT. This sequence joins TRBV29-1 and TRBJ2-3, with D tentatively TRBD2 (5 bases). Germline assignment: CDR1 SQVTM and CDR2 ANQGSEA. The CDR3 contains 11 residues. The germline V and J ends were trimmed by 6 bases and 7 bases, with 11 bases remaining between them.

The chain uses TRBV7-8 and TRBJ2-7, with D hard to call. Germline V gives CDR1 SGHVS, CDR2 FQNEAQ. CDR3 length: 12 amino acids. The V end was cut by 1 base, the J end by 6 bases, with 7 bases between. The CDR3 DNA is TGTGCCAGCAGCTTAGTAGCTCGCGAGCAGTACTTC. This translates into CASSLVAREQYF.

This clone was counted a single time. The chain is built from TRBV9 and TRBJ1-3; D call uncertain. In germline, CDR1 is SGDLS, CDR2 YYNGEE. V was shortened by 0 bases and J by 3 bases, with 7 bases between the two germline ends. This CDR3 is built from 14 residues. The CDR3 DNA reads as TGTGCCAGCAGCGTAGGCAATAGTGGAAACACCATATATTTT. Protein: CASSVGNSGNTIYF.

This chain connects TRBV5-8 to TRBJ2-1; TRBD2 aligns across 8 bases. CDR3 length: 15 amino acids. J lost 2 bases, V lost 7 bases, and 8 bases had no gene match. Germline V gene lookup returns CDR1 SGHTS and CDR2 YDEGEE. The CDR3 loop is CASRARGGPYNEQFF. DNA for the CDR3: TGTGCCAGCCGAGCCCGGGGGGGCCCCTACAATGAGCAGTTCTTC.

The V gene is TRBV19, the J gene TRBJ2-5; 10 bases are a match to TRBD1. Germline CDR1 and CDR2: LNHDA and SQIVND (reference sequence). Trimming cost V 6 bases and J 5 bases; bases outside gene matches: 6. The CDR3 extends over 14 amino acids. Here the CDR3 reads CASSLGQGRETQYF. CDR3 DNA: TGTGCCAGTAGCCTGGGACAGGGGAGGGAGACCCAGTACTTC.

The rearrangement joins TRBV18 to TRBJ2-5, with unresolved D. The germline gives CDR1 KGHSH, CDR2 LQKENI. This CDR3 is built from 11 residues. V lost 6 bases to trimming and J lost 3 bases, with 5 bases between them. This CDR3 is CASSLEETQYF. CDR3 DNA sequence: TGTGCCAGCTCTCTCGAAGAGACCCAGTACTTC.